This T cell receptor beta chain emerged from a study of CD8 T cells in ankylosing spondylitis. Researchers built TCR beta libraries using quantitative 5'-RACE with molecular barcodes. In TCRdb, the 5' RACE reads were re-called with MiXCR into one record per CDR3 protein. The table has around 490,000 distinct CDR3 sequences, over 4% seen once. The table lists this clonotype with many counts. Its antigen is as yet unknown. General observations from the study: In ankylosing spondylitis blood, a motif of seven or eight highly homologous TCR beta variants appeared characteristic. Reports of some motif variants in reactive arthritis synovial fluid and blood predate this one. Within matched ankylosing spondylitis synovial fluid, disease-linked clones were reportedly significantly enriched.

The clonotype was recovered from a male donor with ankylosing spondylitis. Material for sequencing was blood, either unsorted or a sorted T cell fraction (not recorded which).

The CDR3 here is CASSPGPAGDTQYF. The CDR3 bases are TGTGCCAGCAGCCCGGGACCCGCGGGGGATACGCAGTATTTT. The chain employs TRBV7-8 and TRBJ2-3, with a weak D call TRBD2 (6 bases). This CDR3 is built from 14 residues. The germline V gene encodes CDR1 SGHVS and CDR2 FQNEAQ. Deletions cut 5 bases from V and 6 bases from J, with 15 bases between.